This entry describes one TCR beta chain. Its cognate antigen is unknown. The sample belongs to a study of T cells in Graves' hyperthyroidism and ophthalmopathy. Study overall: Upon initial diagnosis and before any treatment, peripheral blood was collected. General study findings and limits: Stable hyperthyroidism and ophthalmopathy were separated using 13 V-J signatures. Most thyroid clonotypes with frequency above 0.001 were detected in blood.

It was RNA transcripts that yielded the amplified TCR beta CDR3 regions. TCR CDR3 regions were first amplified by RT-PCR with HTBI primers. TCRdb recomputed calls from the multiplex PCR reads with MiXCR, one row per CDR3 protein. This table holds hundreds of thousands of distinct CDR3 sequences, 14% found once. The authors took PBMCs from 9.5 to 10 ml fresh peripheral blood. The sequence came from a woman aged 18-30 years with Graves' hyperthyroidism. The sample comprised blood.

CDR3 sequence reads: CASSPGQGYYGYTF. The CDR3 DNA follows: TGTGCCAGCAGTCCGGGACAGGGCTACTATGGCTACACCTTC. The V gene is TRBV6-1, the J gene TRBJ1-2; 9 bases are shared with TRBD1. Germline V gene data show CDR1 as MNHNS and CDR2 as SASEGT. The CDR3 totals 14 residues. Germline trimming cut 5 bases from V and 3 bases from J; bases unmatched to any gene: 4.